This note documents a single TCR beta chain sequence. The antigen remains unidentified. The repertoire was sequenced with immunoSEQ multiplex PCR; TCRdb's copy has only in-frame clones and lacks some. The table has nearly 25,000 clones, less than 95% seen once. V lost 0 bases, J lost 1 base, and 4 bases stayed unmatched. The CDR3 extends over 16 amino acids. Germline CDR1 and CDR2: SGHTA and FQGNSA. The record originates from a study of monozygotic twins with cystic fibrosis. Overall study results and limits: Median Simpson clonality of approximately 0.0091 suggested naive T cells predominated. Nucleotide-identical clonotype sharing was significantly higher within monozygotic CF twin pairs than between unrelated CF individuals.

The chain links TRBV7-2 to TRBJ2-5; 8 nucleotides agree with TRBD1. The sequencing sample was made of blood. The sequence derives from a girl aged 2 to 9 with cystic fibrosis. CDR3 protein: CASSLAGQGVQETQYF. In nucleotides, the CDR3 is TGTGCCAGCAGCTTAGCTGGACAGGGTGTCCAAGAGACCCAGTACTTC.